Sequencing of this T cell receptor beta chain was carried out in a study of cytomegalovirus exposure and HLA in healthy donors. Researchers ran the PCR with 60 Vbeta and 13 Jbeta primers. Measured with immunoSEQ multiplex PCR; TCRdb has only the in-frame clones, and not every one. This listing includes tens of thousands of clones. V was trimmed by 6 bases and J by 1 base, leaving 9 bases between them. CDR3 length: 12 residues. CDR1 and CDR2 from the germline V gene are SQVTM and ANQGSEA. Material: PBMCs. J is TRBJ1-1 and V is TRBV29-1; D ambiguous. The clonotype comes from a man between 50 and 59 years old in good health and CMV-seropositive. The CDR3 protein is CSVRSQNTEAFF. CDR3 bases: TGCAGCGTAAGATCACAGAACACTGAAGCTTTCTTT.